The sequence of this TCR beta chain was determined in a study of human T cells and chemical hapten exposure. Overall study context: Largely, small differences in pooled library volume made per-sample TCR yields vary. Study conclusions and caveats: High-frequency TCRs, those above 1 in 1000, stayed the same after DPC sensitization.

TCRdb called the RACE reads again in MiXCR, with one record for every CDR3 protein. The data show 300,000 to 400,000 distinct CDR3 sequences, roughly 5.3% seen once. This clonotype was seen at least ten times. The antigen is unknown. Time point in this sample: pre-sensitization, week 0. Stated treatment: therapeutic diphenylcyclopropenone sensitization with weekly scalp DPC. Each donor was an alopecia patient between 18 and 70 years of age who qualified for DPC. Someone pulled total RNA out of unfractionated whole blood. Germline V gene sequence: CDR1 LGHDT, CDR2 YNNKEL (reference sequence). Trimming stripped 6 bases from V and 2 bases from J, with 8 bases between. CDR3 length: 12 amino acids.

The sample here was whole blood, taken in connection with sensitization to the hapten diphenylcyclopropenone (DPC). The V call is TRBV3-1, the J call TRBJ2-7; no definite D call. This receptor was taken from a woman in her 50s with alopecia areata. Some clones in this sample may be carry-over from other donors' samples. CDR3 amino acids: CASRGGAYEQYF. CDR3 sequence (DNA): TGTGCCAGCAGGGGTGGGGCCTACGAGCAGTACTTC.